A single sample is the source of the 30 T cell receptor beta chains below, sequenced in a study of blood T cell repertoires in COVID-19. Only in-frame clones appear in the TCRdb table, and some are missing; sequencing was by immunoSEQ multiplex PCR. The data show about 240,000 clones, approximately 85% seen once. Input material: peripheral blood. The receptors shown here come from a woman in her sixties or seventies with acute or convalescent COVID-19.

The chain joins TRBV5-1 to TRBJ2-3; TRBD1 matches 8 bases. The CDR3 has 15 residues. J lost 4 bases, V lost 4 bases, and 8 bases had no gene match. In germline, CDR1 is SGHRS, CDR2 YFSETQ. CDR3 bases: TGCGCCAGCAGCCCGACAGGGGCTGAGGCAGATACGCAGTATTTT. Its protein is CASSPTGAEADTQYF.

The chain is built from TRBV28 and TRBJ1-2; perhaps TRBD1 as D (6 bases). Germline loops: CDR1 MDHEN, CDR2 SYDVKM. The CDR3 sequence is 13 residues long. V was cut by 5 bases and J by 4 bases, with 11 bases left in between. This chain's CDR3 is CASSQGLFYGYTF. In DNA, the CDR3 is TGTGCCAGCAGTCAGGGGCTCTTCTATGGCTACACCTTC.

This clone appeared a single time. V usage is TRBV5-1 and J usage is TRBJ2-7; a possible D gene is TRBD2 (6 bases). Trimming cost V 4 bases and J 0 bases, with 14 bases left between them. The CDR3 runs to 15 residues. Germline CDR1 SGHRS, CDR2 YFSETQ. CDR3 loop: CASSTLAGSSYEQYF. CDR3 sequence (DNA): TGCGCCAGCAGCACCCTTGCGGGGTCCTCCTACGAGCAGTACTTC.

V is TRBV15 and J is TRBJ1-4; no firm D call. This CDR3 is built from 14 residues. V lost 3 bases and J 3 bases, leaving 8 bases between the germline ends. The germline V gene has CDR1 LNHNV and CDR2 YYDKDF (reference sequence). The CDR3 sequence is CATSRPRANEKLFF. The CDR3 bases are TGTGCCACCAGCAGGCCCCGGGCTAATGAAAAACTGTTTTTT.

The gene calls are TRBV12-3 or TRBV12-4 and TRBJ1-3; D is ambiguous. V lost 5 bases to trimming and J lost 8 bases, with 10 bases between them. The CDR3 loop spans 12 amino acids. The CDR3 DNA sequence: TGTGCCAGCAGTCCCTTCGGAGACACCATATATTTT. It specifies CASSPFGDTIYF.

This CDR3 is CASSPATGWTEAFF. CDR3 sequence (DNA): TGTGCCAGCAGTCCAGCCACGGGATGGACTGAAGCTTTCTTT. This chain links TRBV7-9 with TRBJ1-1; D not certain. The CDR3 is 14 residues long. Germline CDR1 SEHNR, CDR2 FQNEAQ (reference sequence). V gave up 6 bases and J gave up 5 bases, with 16 bases separating them. The full variable domain, completed using reference TRBV7-9 and TRBJ1-1, is DTGVSQNPRHKITKRGQNVTFRCDPISEHNRLYWYRQTLGQGPEFLTYFQNEAQLEKSRLLSDRFSAERPKGSFSTLEIQRTEQGDSAMYLCASSPATGWTEAFFGQGTRLTVV.

This chain uses TRBV15 with TRBJ1-1; D is unresolved. With 5 bases removed from V and 0 bases from J, the gap between germline ends came to 13 bases. The CDR3 is 15 amino acids. The germline CDR1 and CDR2 sequences are LNHNV and YYDKDF (reference sequence). In DNA form, the CDR3 reads TGTGCCACCAGCCGGGGATACTCCATGAACACTGAAGCTTTCTTT. Translating it yields CATSRGYSMNTEAFF.

This clone was seen once. This chain links TRBV6-2 or TRBV6-3 with TRBJ1-1, with 8 nucleotides matching TRBD1. This CDR3 comprises 16 residues. Germline CDR1 reads MNHEY; CDR2 reads SVGEGT. The junction had 13 bases not matched to a gene; V was cut back by 6 bases and J by 4 bases. The CDR3 DNA reads TGTGCCAGCAGCCAGGGGCACGGACAGGGAGGCACTGAAGCTTTCTTT. As protein: CASSQGHGQGGTEAFF.

This clone was counted many times. This rearrangement joins TRBV5-6 to TRBJ2-7; 12 bases align to TRBD2. CDR1 is SGHDT and CDR2 is YYEEEE in the germline V gene. CDR3 length: 15 residues. J lost 7 bases, V lost 4 bases, and 9 bases had no gene match. The CDR3 spells CASSPGLAGRGEQYF. The CDR3 nucleotides read TGTGCCAGCAGCCCGGGACTAGCGGGTCGGGGGGAGCAGTACTTC.

V and J are TRBV6-5 and TRBJ1-1, with 7 bases identical to TRBD1. Per germline, CDR1 MNHEY and CDR2 SVGAGI. The CDR3 loop spans 13 amino acids. J was trimmed by 5 bases and V by 6 bases; bases with no gene match: 6. CDR3 bases: TGTGCCAGCAGAGCGACAGGGCGGACTGAAGCTTTCTTT. It translates to CASRATGRTEAFF.

This clone was recorded a few times. This sequence joins TRBV5-5 and TRBJ1-2, with D perhaps matching TRBD1 (6 bases). The CDR3 spans 14 residues. Germline CDR1 SGHKS, CDR2 YYEKEE (reference sequence). Trimming stripped 2 bases from V and 4 bases from J, with 12 bases between. The chain's CDR3 is CASSLTTGVYGYTF. CDR3 DNA: TGTGCCAGCAGCTTAACGACAGGCGTCTATGGCTACACCTTC.

The chain joins TRBV7-2 to TRBJ1-5; D possibly corresponds to TRBD1 (5 bases). The CDR3 length is 12 residues. Germline lookup yields CDR1 SGHTA and CDR2 FQGNSA. V gave up 3 bases and J gave up 9 bases, with 9 bases separating them. For the CDR3, the DNA is TGTGCCAGCAGCTTTCGGGGGTGGCCCCAGCATTTT. It codes for CASSFRGWPQHF.

The table lists this clone with a few counts. The rearrangement links TRBV15 to TRBJ1-2, with 7 bases matching TRBD1. The CDR3 consists of 16 residues. V was pared by 3 bases and J by 0 bases, with 7 bases of the junction left unmatched. Per the germline V gene, CDR1 is LNHNV and CDR2 is YYDKDF (reference sequence). The CDR3 here is CATSSSGGQSNYGYTF. The CDR3 DNA sequence: TGTGCCACCAGCAGCTCAGGGGGGCAATCTAACTATGGCTACACCTTC.

The gene calls are TRBV7-8 and TRBJ2-3; TRBD2 is a possible D gene (6 bases). CDR1 SGHVS and CDR2 FQNEAQ come from the germline V gene. The CDR3 has 15 amino acids. The V and J ends lost 0 bases and 5 bases respectively, with 12 bases between them. CDR3 loop: CASSLAGGGGDTQYF. The CDR3 coding sequence is TGTGCCAGCAGCTTAGCGGGGGGTGGCGGAGATACGCAGTATTTT.

The chain links TRBV4-2 to TRBJ1-2; possibly TRBD1 for D (6 bases). Germline assignment: CDR1 LGHNA and CDR2 YNFKEQ. Deletions cut 1 base from V and 3 bases from J, with 15 bases between. The CDR3 extends over 16 amino acids. The CDR3: CASSQGQSDRDYGYTF. CDR3 coding DNA: TGTGCCAGCAGCCAAGGCCAATCGGACAGAGACTATGGCTACACCTTC.

CDR3 loop: CASSPWTGMFTEAFF. As DNA, the CDR3 is TGTGCCAGCAGCCCATGGACAGGGATGTTCACTGAAGCTTTCTTT. The chain carries TRBV7-2 and TRBJ1-1; 8 bases match TRBD1. The CDR3 is made up of 15 amino acids. J gave up 4 bases and V 5 bases, and 9 bases lay outside the gene matches. Germline V CDR1 and CDR2: SGHTA, FQGNSA.

The CDR3 loop is CASTGGAVEQYF. The DNA for the CDR3 is TGTGCCAGCACGGGAGGGGCTGTCGAGCAGTACTTC. The genes are TRBV2 and TRBJ2-7; 8 nucleotides line up with TRBD2. The CDR3 sequence is 12 residues long. Germline V gene sequence: CDR1 SNHLY, CDR2 FYNNEI. Losses at the gene ends were 7 bases for V and 6 bases for J; bases not matched to a gene: 5.

Comments on this clone: Other nucleotide sequences from this sample produce the same CDR3. The chain joins TRBV5-1 to TRBJ2-1; TRBD1 matches 7 bases. V lost 0 bases and J lost 3; bases outside the gene matches: 0. This CDR3 contains 14 residues. Germline CDR1 and CDR2: SGHRS and YFSETQ. In DNA form, the CDR3 reads TGCGCCAGCAGCTTGGGGGACAGCTACAATGAGCAGTTCTTC. This sequence encodes CASSLGDSYNEQFF.

This sequence joins TRBV6-6 and TRBJ1-1; D unresolved. This CDR3 comprises 14 residues. V was cut by 2 bases and J by 6 bases, with 13 bases left in between. Germline loops: CDR1 MNHNY, CDR2 SVGAGI (reference sequence). CDR3 coding DNA: TGTGCCAGCAGTTACGAGAGGATCCTCCCTGAAGCTTTCTTT. Amino acids: CASSYERILPEAFF.

This sequence joins TRBV3-1 (or the pseudogene TRBV3-2) and TRBJ1-2; TRBD1 is a possible D gene (6 bases). V was pared by 0 bases and J by 2 bases, with 13 bases between. The CDR3 consists of 16 residues. Germline V lookup: CDR1 LGHDT, CDR2 YNNKEL (reference sequence). The CDR3 region has the DNA TGTGCCAGCAGCCAAGATCAGGGTAGGGGGAACTATGGCTACACCTTC. Translated: CASSQDQGRGNYGYTF.

This clone was observed a handful of times. This chain joins TRBV4-1 and TRBJ2-5, with TRBD1 matching over 8 bases. Germline-derived CDR1 and CDR2 are MGHRA and YSYEKL. This CDR3 has 19 residues. With 3 bases clipped from V and 2 bases from J, the junction kept 17 bases outside the gene matches. As DNA, the CDR3 is TGCGCCAGCAGCCAGACAGGGGTACAATCTAGAGCCCGGCAAGAGACCCAGTACTTC. It codes for CASSQTGVQSRARQETQYF.

V and J are TRBV28 and TRBJ1-2; 11 bases match TRBD1. The germline CDR1 and CDR2 sequences are MDHEN and SYDVKM. The CDR3 length is 16 residues. The V gene end was trimmed by 2 bases and the J gene end by 7 bases; junction bases not matched to a gene: 9. The CDR3 loop is CASSLLVGQGASGYTF. In DNA, the CDR3 is TGTGCCAGCAGTTTACTTGTAGGACAGGGGGCGAGTGGCTACACCTTC.

Regarding this clone: This sample also contains other DNA sequences that code for the same CDR3. The chain carries TRBV19 and TRBJ2-5; possibly TRBD2 for D (6 bases). The germline gives CDR1 LNHDA, CDR2 SQIVND (reference sequence). The V and J ends lost 3 bases and 5 bases respectively, with 10 bases between them. This CDR3 is 13 amino acids long. The CDR3 region has the DNA TGTGCCAGTAGTATCGGGGGTGAGGAGACCCAGTACTTC. Amino acid sequence: CASSIGGEETQYF.

The J gene is TRBJ2-1, the V gene TRBV3-1 (or the pseudogene TRBV3-2), with a weak D call TRBD2 (6 bases). The CDR3 runs 15 residues. The germline V gene encodes CDR1 LGHDT and CDR2 YNNKEL (reference sequence). Trimming left V 0 bases short and J 4 bases short, with 10 bases between. CDR3 in DNA: TGTGCCAGCAGCCAAGATCTGGGGGGATACAATGAGCAGTTCTTC. Translated, it gives CASSQDLGGYNEQFF.

The chain uses TRBV10-1 and TRBJ1-1, with 7 bases aligning to TRBD1. In germline, CDR1 is WNHNN, CDR2 SYGVQD (reference sequence). V lost 5 bases to trimming and J lost 5 bases; unmatched junction nucleotides: 8. The CDR3 totals 14 residues. DNA for the CDR3: TGCGCCAGCAGTTTTACAGGGGTAAAGACTGAAGCTTTCTTT. This codes for CASSFTGVKTEAFF.

As DNA, the CDR3 is TGCGCCAGCAGCCCCTTTGGGGGGGACCTCACAGATACGCAGTATTTT. Translated, it gives CASSPFGGDLTDTQYF. J is TRBJ2-3 and V is TRBV5-1, with 7 bases fitting TRBD2. V shed 4 bases and J 2 bases; nucleotides not matched to a gene: 10. The CDR3 spans 16 residues. Germline CDR1 reads SGHRS; CDR2 reads YFSETQ.

This CDR3 is CATSKTGADTQYF. The CDR3, as DNA: TGTGCCACCAGCAAGACAGGGGCAGATACGCAGTATTTT. This sequence joins TRBV15 and TRBJ2-3; 8 nucleotides line up with TRBD1. The V gene's germline CDR1 is LNHNV and CDR2 YYDKDF (reference sequence). CDR3 length: 13 residues. V was pared by 4 bases and J by 4 bases, with 1 base of the junction left unmatched.

The rearrangement links TRBV4-2 to TRBJ1-4; no reliable D call. Trimming took 0 bases from V and 14 from J, leaving 13 bases between them. Germline loops: CDR1 LGHNA, CDR2 YNFKEQ. The CDR3 length is 13 residues. CDR3 loop: CASSQDREIELFF. DNA of the CDR3: TGTGCCAGCAGCCAAGACCGTGAAATCGAGCTGTTTTTT.

The chain employs TRBV24-1 and TRBJ2-3; 16 positions agree with TRBD2. With V trimmed by 3 bases and J by 1 base, 3 bases remained unmatched. The germline V gene encodes CDR1 KGHDR and CDR2 SFDVKD. There are 18 residues in the CDR3. CDR3 sequence: CATSDPGTSGGGTDTQYF. The CDR3 DNA is TGTGCCACCAGTGATCCCGGGACTAGCGGGGGGGGCACAGATACGCAGTATTTT.

A remark on this clone: Other DNA sequences within the sample encode an identical CDR3. J is TRBJ1-5 and V is TRBV19, with 7 bases that match TRBD1. Germline V gene lookup returns CDR1 LNHDA and CDR2 SQIVND (reference sequence). The CDR3 contains 13 residues. Trimming took 9 bases from V and 2 from J; bases not matched to a gene: 4. CDR3 in amino acids: CASRGQGNQPQHF. The CDR3 DNA sequence: TGTGCCAGCCGAGGACAGGGCAATCAGCCCCAGCATTTT.